Below, 30 T cell receptor beta chains from the same sample are listed, as sequenced in a study of breast tumors, draining lymph nodes, adjacent tissues. MiXCR, run by TCRdb on the multiplex PCR reads, gives a single entry per CDR3 protein. This sample carries just over 30,000 distinct CDR3 sequences, under 80% of them seen once, and the ten largest clones take 15% to 20%. Sequenced input: breast tumor tissue. These receptor sequences come from a female donor with breast cancer. Some clones in this sample may be carry-over from other donors' samples.

This clonotype was counted at least ten times. V gene TRBV4-3 combines with J gene TRBJ1-1, with D tentatively TRBD1 (5 bases). The length of the CDR3 is 21 residues. The germline CDR1 and CDR2 sequences are LGHNA and YSLEER. Deletions cut 0 bases from V and 3 bases from J, with 29 bases between. As DNA, the CDR3 is TGCGCCAGCAGCCAAGATAGGGGCTTCCGGGAGACGGGTGGAAGGGACACTGAAGCTTTCTTT. As protein: CASSQDRGFRETGGRDTEAFF.

The CDR3 DNA reads TGTGCCAGCAGTAGAGCAGGGGTGAATGAGCAGTTCTTC. It yields the protein CASSRAGVNEQFF. The chain recombines TRBV25-1 with TRBJ2-1; D might be TRBD1 (6 bases). The CDR3 spans 13 residues. The germline CDR1 and CDR2 sequences are MGHDK and SYGVNS. V lost 5 bases to trimming and J lost 7 bases, with 12 bases between them.

This clonotype was recorded many times. A read error may explain this, as a much larger clone is one base away. V is TRBV6-4 and J is TRBJ2-7; perhaps TRBD1 as D (5 bases). Trimming took off 5 bases at V and 4 bases at J, with 12 bases between the two ends. CDR3 length equals 13 residues. Per the germline V gene, CDR1 is MRHNA and CDR2 is SNTAGT. The CDR3 DNA is TGTGCCAGCAGTCAAGGGGCAGGGTACGAGCAGTACTTC. This translates into CASSQGAGYEQYF.

The J gene is TRBJ2-6, the V gene TRBV9; D possibly uses TRBD1 or TRBD2 (5 bases each). Germline CDR1 is SGDLS and CDR2 is YYNGEE. V shed 6 bases and J shed 2 bases, with 15 bases lying between them. This CDR3 has 16 amino acids. CDR3 bases: TGTGCCAGCAACCGGGACGTCTCGGCTGGGGCCAACGTCCTGACTTTC. This sequence encodes CASNRDVSAGANVLTF. The full variable domain, completed using reference TRBV9 and TRBJ2-6, is DSGVTQTPKHLITATGQRVTLRCSPRSGDLSVYWYQQSLDQGLQFLIQYYNGEERAKGNILERFSAQQFPDLHSELNLSSLELGDSALYFCASNRDVSAGANVLTFGAGSRLTVL.

The rearrangement joins TRBV24-1 to TRBJ2-2, with 8 positions matching TRBD1. Losses at the gene ends were 9 bases for V and 6 bases for J; bases not matched to a gene: 11. Germline loops: CDR1 KGHDR, CDR2 SFDVKD. CDR3 length: 15 residues. CDR3 DNA sequence: TGTGCCACCCAAGCGGACAGGGCCTCCGCCGGGGAGCTGTTTTTT. Residues: CATQADRASAGELFF.

Regarding this clonotype: One base away lies a much larger clone, so this may be a sequencing read error. The chain has TRBV29-1 and TRBJ2-1, with D perhaps TRBD1 or TRBD2 (5 bases each). The length of the CDR3 is 15 residues. With 3 bases removed from V and 4 bases from J, the gap between germline ends came to 16 bases. Germline CDR1 and CDR2: SQVTM and ANQGSEA. CDR3 sequence (DNA): TGCAGCGTTGAGATATGGGACGGCCGATACAATGAGCAGTTCTTC. Amino acid sequence: CSVEIWDGRYNEQFF.

The chain has TRBV20-1 and TRBJ2-7, with TRBD1 identical over 10 bases. Germline V lookup: CDR1 DFQATT, CDR2 SNEGSKA (reference sequence). The CDR3 covers 15 residues. Unmatched junction bases numbered 7, after V lost 0 bases and J lost 5 bases. The CDR3 region has the DNA TGCAGTGCTAGAGATGAGGGGACAGGGGAACACGAGCAGTACTTC. It translates to CSARDEGTGEHEQYF.

This clonotype is deemed medium-sized. V usage is TRBV5-1 and J usage is TRBJ1-4; TRBD1 is a possible D gene (6 bases). Trimming removed 0 bases at V and 9 bases at J, with 18 bases between. The germline V gene encodes CDR1 SGHRS and CDR2 YFSETQ. The CDR3 is 16 residues long. The CDR3 nucleotides are TGCGCCAGCAGCTTGGACCTCAGCGGGGGCGCAAAAAAACTGTTTTTT. Protein: CASSLDLSGGAKKLFF.

As to this clonotype: The CDR3 carries no conserved terminal phenylalanine or tryptophan, so it likely arises from a read error. The genes are TRBV20-1 and TRBJ2-1, with D tentatively TRBD1 (6 bases). The CDR3 has 13 amino acids. The V gene's germline CDR1 is DFQATT and CDR2 SNEGSKA (reference sequence). In nucleotides, the CDR3 is TGCAGCCATGAGGGGGATCAATACAATGAGCAGTTCCTC. The encoded protein is CSHEGDQYNEQFL.

This clonotype was seen only a few times. This chain uses TRBV20-1 with TRBJ2-7; 8 nucleotides agree with TRBD2. Germline loops: CDR1 DFQATT, CDR2 SNEGSKA (reference sequence). J lost 1 base, V lost 0 bases, and 2 bases had no gene match. This CDR3 contains 14 residues. CDR3 loop: CSAREKRESYEQYF. The CDR3 DNA sequence: TGCAGTGCTAGAGAGAAGCGGGAGTCCTACGAGCAGTACTTC.

As to this clonotype: An end of the junction does not agree with germline; a read error may underlie this. The CDR3 region has the DNA TGTGCCAGCAGTCACTCTCAGGGACCTTACGAGCAGTACTTC. Amino acid sequence: CASSHSQGPYEQYF. This chain joins TRBV6-2 or TRBV6-3 and TRBJ2-7; D tentatively fits TRBD1 or TRBD2 (5 bases each). Germline CDR1 and CDR2: MNHEY and SVGEGT. The CDR3 runs to 14 residues.

The chain carries TRBV7-9 and TRBJ1-2; no clear D. Trimming cost V 0 bases and J 5 bases, with 7 bases left between them. This CDR3 contains 13 residues. Germline V gene lookup returns CDR1 SEHNR and CDR2 FQNEAQ (reference sequence). CDR3 amino acids: CASSLALSYGYTF. The CDR3 DNA sequence: TGTGCCAGCAGCTTAGCGCTTAGTTATGGCTACACCTTC.

This clonotype appeared a single time. V is TRBV28 and J is TRBJ2-7, with TRBD2 as a possible D gene (6 bases). The CDR3 is made up of 14 amino acids. Trimming stripped 4 bases from V and 4 bases from J, with 14 bases between. The germline CDR1 and CDR2 sequences are MDHEN and SYDVKM. CDR3 DNA: TGTGCCAGCAGTTCACCGGGAGTTGGGTACGAGCAGTACTTC. This encodes CASSSPGVGYEQYF.

V and J are TRBV20-1 and TRBJ1-5; 8 bases map to TRBD1. The CDR3 has 18 amino acids. Looked up from germline, CDR1 is DFQATT and CDR2 is SNEGSKA (reference sequence). V shed 6 bases and J 0 bases; nucleotides not matched to a gene: 16. The CDR3 sequence is CSAQFTRGQAFSNQPQHF. DNA for the CDR3: TGCAGTGCCCAATTCACCCGGGGACAGGCCTTTAGCAATCAGCCCCAGCATTTT.

This chain links TRBV4-1 with TRBJ2-1, with 8 bases that match TRBD1. CDR1 and CDR2 (germline): MGHRA, YSYEKL. This CDR3 comprises 14 residues. With 4 bases clipped from V and 9 bases from J, the junction kept 8 bases outside the gene matches. The CDR3 sequence: CASSLALDRGEQFF. In DNA form, the CDR3 reads TGCGCCAGCAGCCTAGCCCTTGACAGGGGTGAGCAGTTCTTC.

The chain links TRBV7-2 to TRBJ2-7; 9 positions agree with TRBD2. Trimming cost V 3 bases and J 3 bases; bases outside gene matches: 12. CDR1 and CDR2 (germline): SGHTA, FQGNSA. The CDR3 consists of 17 residues. The CDR3: CASSFPLAGGKNYEQYF. The CDR3 DNA reads TGTGCCAGCAGCTTTCCCCTCGCGGGGGGGAAGAACTACGAGCAGTACTTC. Full variable domain (remainder filled in from reference TRBV7-2 and TRBJ2-7): GAGVSQSPSNKVTEKGKDVELRCDPISGHTALYWYRQSLGQGLEFLIYFQGNSAPDKSGLPSDRFSAERTGGSVSTLTIQRTQQEDSAVYLCASSFPLAGGKNYEQYFGPGTRLTVT.

This clonotype was recorded many times. The chain links TRBV12-5 to TRBJ2-5; the D is unclear. The germline gives CDR1 LGHNT, CDR2 FRNRAP. The CDR3 covers 12 residues. Trimming shortened V by 8 bases and J by 1 base, and 8 bases separated the two germline ends. The CDR3 nucleotides are TGTGCTAGTCGAGGAATCCAAGAGACCCAGTACTTC. This codes for CASRGIQETQYF.

The rearrangement uses TRBV28 and TRBJ1-5, with 8 bases identical to TRBD1. CDR1 and CDR2 (germline): MDHEN, SYDVKM. J lost 1 base, V lost 3 bases, and 2 bases had no gene match. CDR3 size: 15 residues. The CDR3 is CASSLNRGSNQPQHF. DNA of the CDR3: TGTGCCAGCAGTTTGAACAGGGGGAGCAATCAGCCCCAGCATTTT.

The rearrangement joins TRBV7-3 to TRBJ2-3; TRBD2 aligns across 12 bases. CDR3 size: 16 residues. The germline gives CDR1 SGHTA, CDR2 FQGTGA. After removal of 3 bases from V and 4 bases from J, the junction contained 5 bases not matched to a gene. CDR3 in amino acids: CASSLLAGGKSDTQYF. In DNA, the CDR3 is TGTGCCAGCAGCTTGCTAGCGGGGGGGAAATCAGATACGCAGTATTTT.

This clonotype was picked up many times. This may come from a read error, since a much larger clone is one base off. The chain recombines TRBV3-1 with TRBJ2-2; 14 bases align to TRBD2. The CDR3 runs to 17 residues. Germline values: CDR1 LGHDT, CDR2 YNNKEL (reference sequence). Unmatched junction bases numbered 2, after V lost 4 bases and J lost 1 base. The CDR3 region is CASSRGTSGGNTGELFF. The CDR3 nucleotides are TGTGCCAGCAGCCGAGGGACTAGCGGGGGGAACACCGGGGAGCTGTTTTTT.

The chain carries TRBV7-3 and TRBJ2-7; D is undetermined. The V end lost 2 bases, the J end lost 2 bases, and 7 bases lay between the germline ends. The CDR3 consists of 13 residues. Germline values: CDR1 SGHTA, CDR2 FQGTGA. The DNA for the CDR3 is TGTGCCAGCAGCTTACGCACCCCCTACGAGCAGTACTTC. Protein: CASSLRTPYEQYF.

The V call is TRBV5-5, the J call TRBJ1-2; D remains unclear. CDR1 SGHKS and CDR2 YYEKEE come from the germline V gene (reference sequence). This CDR3 is 15 amino acids long. V shed 5 bases and J shed 1 base, with 15 bases lying between them. The DNA for the CDR3 is TGTGCCAGCAGGAATCCGACGGAGCTTAACTATGGCTACACCTTC. Translating it yields CASRNPTELNYGYTF.

About this clonotype itself: A read error may account for a junction end that differs from germline. This chain links TRBV7-9 with TRBJ2-7, with a tentative D call TRBD1 (5 bases). The CDR3 has 12 amino acids. Germline lookup yields CDR1 SEHNR and CDR2 FQNEAQ (reference sequence). This CDR3 reads CSSSSDSLEQYF. In DNA, the CDR3 is TGTTCCAGCAGCTCCGACAGCCTCGAGCAGTACTTC.

This clonotype is classed as medium-sized. This chain joins TRBV5-8 and TRBJ1-6; D possibly corresponds to TRBD1 (5 bases). This CDR3 is 14 amino acids long. V lost 0 bases and J lost 7, with 8 bases in between. Germline CDR1 SGHTS, CDR2 YDEGEE. CDR3 bases: TGTGCCAGCAGCTTGGAATGGACAAATTCACCCCTCCACTTT. It encodes CASSLEWTNSPLHF.

In its sample, this clonotype ranks as medium-sized. The chain employs TRBV29-1 and TRBJ2-1; 8 bases line up with TRBD2. The V gene end was trimmed by 6 bases and the J gene end by 3 bases; junction bases not matched to a gene: 10. Germline CDR1 SQVTM, CDR2 ANQGSEA. This CDR3 has 15 residues. CDR3 in amino acids: CSVAGLAPFYNEQFF. The CDR3 DNA reads TGCAGCGTGGCCGGACTAGCTCCGTTCTACAATGAGCAGTTCTTC.

This clonotype occurred a few times. This sequence joins TRBV5-1 and TRBJ1-6; D uncertain. Germline V gives CDR1 SGHRS, CDR2 YFSETQ. V was pared by 5 bases and J by 7 bases, with 10 bases between. The CDR3 contains 13 residues. The CDR3 loop reads CASRGDRNSPLHF. CDR3 DNA: TGCGCCAGCAGAGGAGATCGGAATTCACCCCTCCACTTT.

This clonotype was found a few times. V usage is TRBV29-1 and J usage is TRBJ1-6, with D maybe TRBD1 (6 bases). The V end was cut by 6 bases, the J end by 3 bases, with 9 bases between. This CDR3 has 13 residues. The germline V gene encodes CDR1 SQVTM and CDR2 ANQGSEA. DNA of the CDR3: TGCAGCGTGAGACAGGACTATAATTCACCCCTCCACTTT. Translated, it gives CSVRQDYNSPLHF.

This clonotype was detected ten times or more. A single base separates this from a much larger clone, so it may be a read error. V is TRBV7-9 and J is TRBJ2-5, with D possibly being TRBD1 or TRBD2 (5 bases each). Germline-derived CDR1 and CDR2 are SEHNR and FQNEAQ (reference sequence). This CDR3 has 15 amino acids. CDR3 residues: CASSLSQGPKETQHF. CDR3 DNA: TGTGCCAGCAGCTTAAGTCAGGGACCCAAAGAGACCCAGCACTTC.

V gene TRBV9 combines with J gene TRBJ2-3, with D hard to call. The germline V and J ends were trimmed by 3 bases and 2 bases, with 7 bases remaining between them. The length of the CDR3 is 13 residues. Germline loops: CDR1 SGDLS, CDR2 YYNGEE. The CDR3 DNA reads TGTGCCAGCAGCGGACGCGTCACAGATACGCAGTATTTT. Encoded protein: CASSGRVTDTQYF.

This chain uses TRBV20-1 with TRBJ1-4; weak D call: TRBD1 (5 bases). V lost 3 bases to trimming and J lost 7 bases, with 9 bases between them. CDR3 length: 12 residues. Germline V CDR1 and CDR2: DFQATT, SNEGSKA (reference sequence). The DNA for the CDR3 is TGCAGTGCTAGTGGGGGAAGTGAAAAACTGTTTTTT. Translated: CSASGGSEKLFF.